These T cell receptor beta chains were read from a single sample in a study of cytomegalovirus exposure and HLA in healthy donors. Data came from immunoSEQ multiplex PCR; TCRdb stores just in-frame clones and leaves some out. The sample has under 85,000 clones; 65% to 70% are singletons. Sequencing was done on a sample of PBMCs. These receptors all stem from a man between 35 and 55 years old in good health and CMV-seropositive. The CDR3 runs from the conserved cysteine through the conserved F or W. Each record gives: J gene, clone size, D gene, V gene, CDR3 protein, CDR3 DNA. The D gene is left open where the match is weak. Clone sizes are given selectively: once, few, many, or a class where the clone is expanded.

TRBJ2-1 | few | TRBD1 | TRBV7-8 | CASSFGTGSYNEQFF | TGTGCCAGCAGCTTCGGGACAGGGTCGTACAATGAGCAGTTCTTC
TRBJ1-2 | NA | NA | TRBV6-4 | CASSDSAGLYGYTF | TGTGCCAGCAGTGACTCGGCAGGACTCTATGGCTACACCTTC
TRBJ2-2 | NA | NA | TRBV29-1 | CSVSETGELFF | TGCAGCGTTAGCGAGACCGGGGAGCTGTTTTTT
TRBJ1-5 | NA | NA | TRBV6-5 | CASSYSTDWDQPQHF | TGTGCCAGCAGTTACTCGACAGATTGGGATCAGCCCCAGCATTTT
TRBJ1-2 | NA | TRBD1 | TRBV9 | CASTPGGKDYGYTF | TGTGCCAGCACCCCAGGGGGGAAGGACTATGGCTACACCTTC
TRBJ1-2 | NA | TRBD1 | TRBV20-1 | CSAKEGASYTF | TGCAGTGCTAAGGAGGGGGCAAGCTACACCTTC
TRBJ1-1 | NA | NA | TRBV2 | CASSDQSIPEAFF | TGTGCCAGCAGTGATCAGTCGATCCCTGAAGCTTTCTTT
TRBJ2-1 | NA | TRBD1 | TRBV11-3 | CASSQGQGNNEQFF | TGTGCCAGCAGCCAAGGACAGGGTAACAATGAGCAGTTCTTC
TRBJ2-3 | NA | NA | TRBV30 | CAWSGFQSSTDTQYF | TGTGCCTGGAGTGGGTTTCAGTCGAGCACAGATACGCAGTATTTT
TRBJ1-4 | NA | TRBD1 | TRBV6-6 | CASSYGTGGNEKLFF | TGTGCCAGCAGTTACGGGACAGGTGGTAATGAAAAACTGTTTTTT
TRBJ2-1 | NA | NA | TRBV5-1 | CASSLDAGFNEQFF | TGCGCCAGCAGCTTGGATGCGGGATTCAATGAGCAGTTCTTC
TRBJ2-7 | NA | TRBD1 | TRBV5-8 | CASSLEGAGQYF | TGTGCCAGCAGCTTAGAGGGGGCCGGGCAGTACTTC
TRBJ2-1 | NA | TRBD2 | TRBV12-5 | CASGRGTSGGALAHNEQFF | TGTGCTAGTGGGCGCGGGACTAGCGGGGGTGCCTTAGCCCACAATGAGCAGTTCTTC
TRBJ1-1 | NA | NA | TRBV29-1 | CSVETEFEAFF | TGCAGCGTTGAAACGGAGTTTGAAGCTTTCTTT
TRBJ2-4 | NA | TRBD1 | TRBV30 | CAWSLGAGQGRENIQYF | TGTGCCTGGAGTCTAGGGGCCGGACAGGGTCGGGAAAACATTCAGTACTTC
TRBJ2-7 | NA | NA | TRBV29-1 | CSVAVTASYEQYF | TGCAGCGTTGCCGTAACAGCCTCCTACGAGCAGTACTTC
TRBJ2-1 | NA | TRBD2 | TRBV7-9 | CASSRLAGESYNEQFF | TGTGCCAGCAGCCGACTAGCGGGAGAATCCTACAATGAGCAGTTCTTC
TRBJ2-1 | few | TRBD2 | TRBV9 | CASDRTGGNYNEQFF | TGTGCCAGCGATAGAACGGGGGGGAACTACAATGAGCAGTTCTTC
TRBJ2-4 | NA | NA | TRBV10-3 | CAISESSGDIQYF | TGTGCCATCAGTGAGTCTTCCGGGGACATTCAGTACTTC
TRBJ2-3 | NA | TRBD2 | TRBV6-5 | CASSLSAGGITDTQYF | TGTGCCAGCAGTTTATCAGCGGGAGGGATCACAGATACGCAGTATTTT
TRBJ2-2 | NA | NA | TRBV7-3 | CASSSEMAGELFF | TGTGCCAGCAGCTCGGAGATGGCCGGGGAGCTGTTTTTT
TRBJ1-4 | NA | NA | TRBV9 | CASSVETATNEKLFF | TGTGCCAGCAGCGTAGAAACAGCAACTAATGAAAAACTGTTTTTT
TRBJ2-3 | NA | NA | TRBV7-2 | CASSEGVDTQYF | TGTGCCAGCAGCGAGGGCGTGGATACGCAGTATTTT
TRBJ1-5 | NA | TRBD1 | TRBV7-2 | CASSPRGRSGNQPQHF | TGTGCCAGCAGCCCCAGGGGGCGAAGCGGCAATCAGCCCCAGCATTTT
TRBJ2-1 | NA | TRBD2 | TRBV5-1 | CASSLGVYGGAGNEQFF | TGCGCCAGCAGCTTGGGGGTCTACGGGGGGGCGGGTAATGAGCAGTTCTTC
TRBJ2-1 | once | TRBD2 | TRBV7-3 | CASSSSGLAGGEQFF | TGTGCCAGCAGTTCGTCCGGACTAGCGGGAGGAGAGCAGTTCTTC
TRBJ2-5 | few | NA | TRBV30 | CAWTPGQTQETQYF | TGTGCCTGGACCCCAGGACAGACCCAAGAGACCCAGTACTTC
TRBJ2-4 | NA | TRBD1 | TRBV19 | CASSIWGQGSKNIQYF | TGTGCCAGTAGTATTTGGGGACAGGGGTCCAAAAACATTCAGTACTTC
TRBJ1-5 | NA | NA | TRBV4-3 | CASSLTPSGTNSNQPQHF | TGCGCCAGCAGCCTTACCCCCAGTGGTACCAATAGCAATCAGCCCCAGCATTTT
TRBJ1-2 | few | TRBD1 | TRBV5-1 | CASSLAGSLGQGAGYTF | TGCGCCAGCAGCTTGGCCGGTTCTCTGGGACAGGGGGCCGGCTACACCTTC
TRBJ1-1 | once | NA | TRBV5-6 | CASSSTNVQGKKAFF | TGTGCCAGCAGCTCTACAAACGTACAGGGAAAGAAAGCTTTCTTT
TRBJ2-7 | NA | NA | TRBV4-3 | CASSQDRGYEQYF | TGCGCCAGCAGCCAAGATAGGGGCTACGAGCAGTACTTC
TRBJ2-7 | many | NA | TRBV6-5 | CASSYSRDSSYEQYF | TGTGCCAGCAGTTACTCGCGCGACAGTTCCTACGAGCAGTACTTC
TRBJ1-2 | NA | NA | TRBV27 | CASRITQGENYGYTF | TGTGCCAGTCGGATCACACAGGGCGAAAACTATGGCTACACCTTC
TRBJ1-2 | NA | NA | TRBV30 | CACRGGHLHYGYTF | TGTGCCTGCCGCGGCGGGCATCTTCACTATGGCTACACCTTC
TRBJ1-5 | medium-sized | NA | TRBV19 | CASSMAGYSNQPQHF | TGTGCCAGTAGTATGGCAGGCTATAGCAATCAGCCCCAGCATTTT
TRBJ2-6 | few | TRBD1 | TRBV6-5 | CASSGQGANVLTF | TGTGCCAGCAGTGGACAGGGAGCCAACGTCCTGACTTTC
TRBJ1-5 | few | TRBD1 | TRBV18 | CASQSETGFQPQHF | TGTGCCAGCCAGTCCGAGACAGGGTTTCAGCCCCAGCATTTT
TRBJ2-1 | NA | NA | TRBV6-5 | CASSYEGLYNEQFF | TGTGCCAGCAGTTACGAGGGACTGTACAATGAGCAGTTCTTC
TRBJ1-2 | once | TRBD1 | TRBV6-1 | CASNPQGGYGYTF | TGTGCCAGCAATCCACAGGGGGGATATGGCTACACCTTC
TRBJ2-1 | NA | NA | TRBV15 | CATSRDGGIEQFF | TGTGCCACCAGCAGAGATGGGGGGATTGAGCAGTTCTTC
TRBJ2-4 | few | TRBD2 | TRBV10-3 | CAISGGGLAKNIQYF | TGTGCCATTAGCGGGGGGGGCCTAGCCAAAAACATTCAGTACTTC
TRBJ2-5 | NA | TRBD2 | TRBV11-1 | CASSLSGGQETQYF | TGTGCCAGCAGTCTGAGCGGGGGCCAAGAGACCCAGTACTTC
TRBJ2-2 | NA | NA | TRBV7-9 | CASSLISVDSTGELFF | TGTGCCAGCAGCTTAATTTCAGTGGACAGCACCGGGGAGCTGTTTTTT
TRBJ1-2 | few | NA | TRBV7-2 | CASSLAQGDYGYTF | TGTGCCAGCAGCTTGGCACAGGGAGACTATGGCTACACCTTC
TRBJ2-3 | NA | NA | TRBV6-5 | CASRIGGATDTQYF | TGTGCCAGCAGGATAGGGGGGGCGACAGATACGCAGTATTTT
TRBJ2-1 | NA | NA | TRBV19 | CASSSVLNEQFF | TGTGCCAGTAGCTCCGTCCTCAATGAGCAGTTCTTC
TRBJ2-7 | NA | TRBD1 | TRBV5-1 | CASSLGTGGGEQYF | TGCGCCAGCAGCTTGGGGACAGGGGGAGGCGAGCAGTACTTC